This T cell receptor (beta chain) stems from a study of blood T cell repertoires in COVID-19. V dropped 0 bases and J dropped 7 bases, with 9 bases sitting between them. Germline loops: CDR1 LGHNA, CDR2 YNFKEQ. The CDR3 extends over 13 amino acids. Clones were sequenced by immunoSEQ multiplex PCR, and TCRdb holds only the in-frame ones, with some missing. The table has roughly 330,000 clones, 86% seen once. This sequence was found in a woman aged 45-65 years with acute or convalescent COVID-19. The chain carries TRBV4-2 and TRBJ1-2, with D perhaps matching TRBD1 (5 bases). The sequencing input was peripheral blood. CDR3 sequence (DNA): TGTGCCAGCAGCCAAGACAGGGAGGCTGGCTACACCTTC. Translation: CASSQDREAGYTF.